The subject of this entry is one TCR beta chain. The data originate from a study of T cell changes during pregnancy in multiple sclerosis. Germline V lookup: CDR1 ENHRY, CDR2 SYGVKD. J gave up 1 base and V 2 bases, and 6 bases lay outside the gene matches. The CDR3 contains 16 residues. Some clones are missing from TCRdb's copy, which holds only in-frame ones; the method was immunoSEQ multiplex PCR. The top ten hold roughly 0.95% of the sample, which has about 94,000 clones, over 85% seen once. The sample in question was peripheral blood, obtained after pregnancy. This chain connects TRBV10-3 to TRBJ2-7, with 9 bases that match TRBD2. This TCR was sampled from a female donor with multiple sclerosis, enrolled in a pregnancy study. CDR3 loop: CAISEDGTSRSYEQYF. The CDR3 nucleotides are TGTGCCATCAGTGAGGACGGGACTAGCCGATCCTACGAGCAGTACTTC.